This T cell receptor beta chain originates from a study of blood T cells in healthy people across ages. Notes on the study in general: Comparison with aged donors showed that long-lived donors had more naive CD4+ cells and higher diversity.

PBMCs numbering at least 6 million were isolated per sample. A second PCR of 7 to 11 cycles used a sample-barcoded 5' primer and a J-beta primer mix. TCRdb processed the 5' RACE reads anew with MiXCR; each CDR3 protein has one entry. Of approximately 2,000,000 distinct CDR3 sequences listed, approximately 39% are singletons. A remark on this clonotype: Its antigen is unidentified.

CDR3 size: 16 residues. The ends lost 5 bases at V and 6 bases at J; junction bases unmatched: 14. Germline V CDR1 and CDR2: DFQATT, SNEGSKA (reference sequence). This TCR was sampled from a human donor in good health. The chain couples TRBV20-1 to TRBJ2-1; 9 bases are a match to TRBD2. Source material: blood. The CDR3 DNA is TGCAGTGCTGGAAGAGTAGGCGGGGGGGCCTCCAATGAGCAGTTCTTC. This encodes CSAGRVGGGASNEQFF.